The rows below give T cell receptor beta chains drawn from one sample of a study of cytomegalovirus exposure and HLA in healthy donors. Repertoires were generated with immunoSEQ multiplex PCR, while TCRdb's copy carries only in-frame clones and drops some. Of more than 95,000 clones in the sample, 70% to 80% were seen once. The sequenced sample consisted of PBMCs. The origin of the receptors is a man aged 50 or older in good health and CMV-seropositive. The CDR3 runs from the conserved cysteine through the conserved F or W. A D gene is named only where the DNA matches it firmly. The size field is filled for only some rows; it gives once, few, many or a size class.

v_gene	abundance	j_gene	d_gene	CDR3aa	CDR3nt
TRBV14	NA	TRBJ1-2	TRBD1	CASSQWTGVPANYGYTF	TGTGCCAGCAGCCAATGGACAGGAGTTCCAGCTAACTATGGCTACACCTTC
TRBV6-1	NA	TRBJ2-3	NA	CASRTTSSVDTQYF	TGTGCCAGCAGGACCACTTCTAGCGTAGATACGCAGTATTTT
TRBV5-1	NA	TRBJ2-2	TRBD1	CASSYVRGQGDSGELFF	TGCGCCAGCAGCTACGTAAGGGGACAGGGGGACTCCGGGGAGCTGTTTTTT
TRBV7-9	NA	TRBJ2-7	NA	CASSWDGGRSYEQYF	TGTGCCAGCAGCTGGGACGGGGGACGCTCCTACGAGCAGTACTTC
TRBV13	NA	TRBJ1-1	TRBD1	CASSLIQGEWTEAFF	TGTGCCAGCAGCCTTATCCAGGGGGAGTGGACTGAAGCTTTCTTT
TRBV7-9	NA	TRBJ2-2	TRBD1	CASSFEGQGYTGELFF	TGTGCCAGCAGCTTTGAAGGACAGGGGTATACCGGGGAGCTGTTTTTT
TRBV12-5	NA	TRBJ1-5	NA	CASGLGGFQPQHF	TGCGCTAGTGGTTTGGGGGGCTTTCAGCCCCAGCATTTT
TRBV2	NA	TRBJ2-7	TRBD2	CASHAAGLVGYEQYF	TGTGCCAGCCATGCAGCCGGACTAGTCGGGTACGAGCAGTACTTC
TRBV5-1	NA	TRBJ2-7	NA	CASSLVTGDYEQYF	TGCGCCAGCAGCTTGGTTACAGGTGACTACGAGCAGTACTTC
TRBV2	NA	TRBJ2-2	NA	CASISYYTGELFF	TGTGCCAGCATTTCGTATTACACCGGGGAGCTGTTTTTT
TRBV5-5	NA	TRBJ1-4	TRBD1	CASSRTGETSNEKLFF	TGTGCCAGCAGCCGGACAGGCGAAACCTCTAATGAAAAACTGTTTTTT
TRBV5-8	NA	TRBJ2-1	TRBD1	CASSLPGQGVGYEQFF	TGTGCCAGCAGCCTACCCGGACAGGGGGTCGGGTATGAGCAGTTCTTC
TRBV27	NA	TRBJ2-3	TRBD2	CASRGTSGTDTQYF	TGTGCCAGCAGGGGGACTAGCGGCACAGATACGCAGTATTTT
TRBV7-9	NA	TRBJ2-1	NA	CASNLLGGYNEQFF	TGTGCCAGCAACCTCCTAGGCGGATACAATGAGCAGTTCTTC
TRBV6-5	once	TRBJ2-5	TRBD1	CASSSGQASRTETQYF	TGTGCCAGCAGTTCCGGACAGGCCTCTCGAACAGAGACCCAGTACTTC
TRBV19	NA	TRBJ2-2	TRBD1	CASSTRQGVGVYNTGELFF	TGTGCCAGTAGTACGAGACAGGGAGTTGGAGTTTACAACACCGGGGAGCTGTTTTTT
TRBV7-6	few	TRBJ1-1	NA	CASSLGGQNTEAFF	TGTGCCAGCAGCTTAGGTGGACAGAACACTGAAGCTTTCTTT
TRBV7-2	NA	TRBJ2-7	TRBD1	CASSDRVSYEQYF	TGTGCCAGCAGCGACAGGGTATCCTACGAGCAGTACTTC
TRBV7-9	NA	TRBJ2-1	TRBD2	CASSLALAGVYNEQFF	TGTGCCAGCAGCTTAGCGCTAGCGGGAGTCTACAATGAGCAGTTCTTC
TRBV5-1	NA	TRBJ1-6	NA	CASKVFTGNGSPLHF	TGCGCCAGCAAGGTATTCACAGGGAATGGTTCACCCCTCCACTTT
TRBV7-9	NA	TRBJ2-3	NA	CASSSHLIGTSTDTQYF	TGTGCCAGCAGCTCCCATTTAATCGGGACTAGCACAGATACGCAGTATTTT
TRBV18	NA	TRBJ2-7	NA	CASSPPGREPPYEQYF	TGTGCCAGCTCACCACCGGGAAGGGAGCCTCCGTACGAGCAGTACTTC